This TCR beta chain was found in a study of identical twins. This clonotype has only a few counts. With 0 bases removed from V and 6 bases from J, the gap between germline ends came to 20 bases. This CDR3 has 17 amino acids. Germline assignment: CDR1 SGDLS and CDR2 YYNGEE. TCRdb reanalysed the 5' RACE reads using MiXCR and keeps one entry per CDR3 protein. The sample carries roughly 720,000 distinct CDR3 sequences, 18% recorded once. This sample also appeared in a second study, on T cells expressing NK-cell markers. That paper states: Seven sequenced donors out of eight were HCMV-seropositive, one seronegative.

The sequenced sample was PBMCs. The genes are TRBV9 and TRBJ2-3, with TRBD1 as a possible D gene (8 bases). This receptor was identified in a young woman in good health. Written as DNA, the CDR3 is TGTGCCAGCAGCGTAGCTCCAGGACAGGGAGGGTCGGATACGCAGTATTTT. The encoded protein is CASSVAPGQGGSDTQYF.